The 15 T cell receptor beta chains below all came from one sample that was sequenced in a study of T cell changes during pregnancy in multiple sclerosis. The data were produced by immunoSEQ multiplex PCR, yet TCRdb's version contains in-frame clones alone and is incomplete. The repertoire holds over 60,000 clones, with around 96% as singletons. The sequencing used CD8+ T cells from peripheral blood mononuclear cells, collected after pregnancy. Receptors originate from a female donor with multiple sclerosis, enrolled in a pregnancy study.

J is TRBJ1-1 and V is TRBV15; a weak D match, TRBD1 (6 bases). Germline loops: CDR1 LNHNV, CDR2 YYDKDF (reference sequence). V was clipped by 5 bases and J by 5 bases, with 9 bases between them. This CDR3 has 12 residues. DNA for the CDR3: TGTGCCACCAGCGCCGGGACAACTGAAGCTTTCTTT. This encodes CATSAGTTEAFF.

CDR3 nucleotide sequence: TGCAGCGTTGAAGGGTTAGCGGATAGTTCCTACAATGAGCAGTTCTTC. It translates to CSVEGLADSSYNEQFF. The rearrangement joins TRBV29-1 to TRBJ2-1, with D perhaps matching TRBD2 (6 bases). With 1 base removed from V and 1 base from J, the gap between germline ends came to 14 bases. Looked up from germline, CDR1 is SQVTM and CDR2 is ANQGSEA. The CDR3 totals 16 residues.

The chain has TRBV7-6 and TRBJ2-7, with 13 bases aligning to TRBD2. The germline gives CDR1 SGHVS, CDR2 FNYEAQ. The CDR3 is 17 amino acids. V gave up 4 bases and J gave up 2 bases; unmatched junction bases: 8. DNA of the CDR3: TGTGCCAGCAGCTCACGGACTAGCGGGAGTGTCCCCTACGAGCAGTACTTC. This translates into CASSSRTSGSVPYEQYF.

This chain connects TRBV13 to TRBJ2-7; 7 nucleotides align to TRBD2. Germline loops: CDR1 PRHDT, CDR2 FYEKMQ (reference sequence). This CDR3 has 14 residues. Trimming removed 4 bases from V and 3 bases from J; junction bases left unmatched: 6. This CDR3 is CASSSQREFYEQYF. The CDR3 region has the DNA TGTGCCAGCAGCTCTCAGCGGGAATTCTACGAGCAGTACTTC.

This clone appeared once. The J gene is TRBJ2-7, the V gene TRBV16; 8 bases map to TRBD2. V was pared by 2 bases and J by 5 bases, with 11 bases of the junction left unmatched. Looked up from germline, CDR1 is KGHSY and CDR2 is FQNENV. This CDR3 comprises 16 residues. The CDR3 nucleotides read TGTGCCAGCAGCCAAACACCAAGCGGGAGCAGGAACGAGCAGTACTTC. Translation: CASSQTPSGSRNEQYF. The full variable domain, rest sourced from reference TRBV16 and TRBJ2-7, is GEEVAQTPKHLVRGEGQKAKLYCAPIKGHSYVFWYQQVLKNEFKFLISFQNENVFDETGMPKERFSAKCLPNSPCSLEIQATKLEDSAVYFCASSQTPSGSRNEQYFGPGTRLTVT.

CDR3 region: CASRTGAMNTEAFF. Here the CDR3 DNA reads TGTGCCAGCAGGACAGGGGCTATGAACACTGAAGCTTTCTTT. This chain uses TRBV27 with TRBJ1-1; 8 bases are a match to TRBD1. The V segment lost 6 bases and the J segment 0 bases; nucleotides outside the gene matches: 3. CDR1 MNHEY and CDR2 SMNVEV come from the germline V gene (reference sequence). The CDR3 loop spans 14 amino acids.

The chain couples TRBV7-9 to TRBJ2-7; D gene unclear. V was pared by 4 bases and J by 4 bases, with 8 bases between. The length of the CDR3 is 12 residues. The V gene's germline CDR1 is SEHNR and CDR2 FQNEAQ (reference sequence). The CDR3 protein is CASSSSRYEQYF. The CDR3 nucleotides read TGTGCCAGCAGCTCCTCTCGGTACGAGCAGTACTTC.

The chain carries TRBV6-1 and TRBJ1-4, with D hard to call. Trimming removed 4 bases from V and 5 bases from J, with 11 bases in between. CDR1 and CDR2 (germline): MNHNS, SASEGT. The length of the CDR3 is 14 residues. Written as DNA, the CDR3 is TGTGCCAGCAGTGCCACAGTATTAAATGAAAAACTGTTTTTT. It yields the protein CASSATVLNEKLFF.

V gene TRBV2 combines with J gene TRBJ1-5; perhaps TRBD1 as D (5 bases). V was trimmed by 5 bases and J by 3 bases, leaving 14 bases between them. This CDR3 has 15 residues. Germline V gene sequence: CDR1 SNHLY, CDR2 FYNNEI. The CDR3, as DNA: TGTGCCAGCAGTACCGGGGGTTTTACCAATCAGCCCCAGCATTTT. As protein: CASSTGGFTNQPQHF.

The gene calls are TRBV7-9 and TRBJ2-3; 10 nucleotides line up with TRBD2. This CDR3 has 17 amino acids. Losses at the gene ends were 6 bases for V and 3 bases for J; bases not matched to a gene: 12. CDR1 is SEHNR, CDR2 FQNEAQ, per germline (reference sequence). CDR3 DNA: TGTGCCAGCAGGGGTTTAGCGGGAGGCTCGGGGACAGATACGCAGTATTTT. It encodes CASRGLAGGSGTDTQYF.

The V gene is TRBV2, the J gene TRBJ1-2; 7 bases align to TRBD1. From germline, CDR1 is SNHLY and CDR2 FYNNEI. CDR3 length equals 16 residues. V gave up 5 bases and J gave up 8 bases; unmatched junction bases: 17. CDR3 sequence reads: CASSRDSWVEERGYTF. The CDR3 region has the DNA TGTGCCAGCAGTAGGGACAGTTGGGTAGAGGAGAGAGGCTACACCTTC.

The chain couples TRBV2 to TRBJ2-1; D is perhaps TRBD2 (5 bases). Germline V CDR1 and CDR2: SNHLY, FYNNEI. V lost 4 bases, J lost 11 bases, and 9 bases lay in between. This CDR3 comprises 11 residues. The CDR3: CASSGGQQQFF. DNA of the CDR3: TGTGCCAGCAGTGGAGGGCAGCAGCAGTTCTTC.

The rearrangement uses TRBV28 and TRBJ1-1, with 8 nucleotides matching TRBD1. This CDR3 is 15 amino acids long. V lost 5 bases and J lost 3; bases outside the gene matches: 8. Germline CDR1 and CDR2: MDHEN and SYDVKM. CDR3 DNA: TGTGCCAGCAGTAAATGGACAGGGCTAGACACTGAAGCTTTCTTT. Its protein is CASSKWTGLDTEAFF.

This clone was counted ten times or more. CDR3 amino acids: CASSYSLAGATDTQYF. CDR3 sequence (DNA): TGTGCCAGCAGTTACTCTCTAGCGGGGGCTACAGATACGCAGTATTTT. The chain is built from TRBV6-5 and TRBJ2-3, with 10 bases aligning to TRBD2. CDR1 and CDR2 from the germline V gene are MNHEY and SVGAGI. There are 16 residues in the CDR3. Trimming took 0 bases from V and 3 from J; bases not matched to a gene: 3.

V is TRBV29-1 and J is TRBJ2-2; TRBD2 matches at 11 bases. CDR3 length: 14 amino acids. V lost 3 bases and J lost 6; bases outside the gene matches: 3. Germline assignment: CDR1 SQVTM and CDR2 ANQGSEA. CDR3 protein: CSVDSGRAPGELFF. CDR3 DNA sequence: TGCAGCGTTGATAGCGGGAGGGCCCCCGGGGAGCTGTTTTTT.